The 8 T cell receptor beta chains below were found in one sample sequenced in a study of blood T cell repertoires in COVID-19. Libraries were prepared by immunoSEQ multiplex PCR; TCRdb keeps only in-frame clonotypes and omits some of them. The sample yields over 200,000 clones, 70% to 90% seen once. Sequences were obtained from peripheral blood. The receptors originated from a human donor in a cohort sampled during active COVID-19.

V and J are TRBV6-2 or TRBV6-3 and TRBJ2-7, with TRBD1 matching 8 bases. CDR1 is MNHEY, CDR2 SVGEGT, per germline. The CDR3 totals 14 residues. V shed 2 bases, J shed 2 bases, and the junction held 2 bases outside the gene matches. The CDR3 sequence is CASSYDRGPYEQYF. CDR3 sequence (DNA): TGTGCCAGCAGTTACGACAGGGGTCCCTACGAGCAGTACTTC.

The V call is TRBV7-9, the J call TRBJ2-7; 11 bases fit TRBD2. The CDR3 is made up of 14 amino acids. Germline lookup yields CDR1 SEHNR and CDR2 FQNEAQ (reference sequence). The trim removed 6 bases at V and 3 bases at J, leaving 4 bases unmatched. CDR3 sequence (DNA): TGTGCCAGCAGAACTAGCGGGAGTCGCTACGAGCAGTACTTC. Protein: CASRTSGSRYEQYF.

CDR3 protein: CASGFRSGGGYNEQFF. For the CDR3, the DNA is TGTGCTAGTGGTTTTCGATCAGGGGGAGGCTACAATGAGCAGTTCTTC. V gene TRBV12-5 combines with J gene TRBJ2-1; D is possibly TRBD1 (7 bases). The CDR3 runs 16 residues. In germline, CDR1 is LGHNT, CDR2 FRNRAP. Trimming took off 3 bases at V and 3 bases at J, with 15 bases between the two ends. The full variable domain, its missing parts supplied by reference TRBV12-5 and TRBJ2-1, is DARVTQTPRHKVTEMGQEVTMRCQPILGHNTVFWYRQTMMQGLELLAYFRNRAPLDDSGMPKDRFSAEMPDATLATLKIQPSEPRDSAVYFCASGFRSGGGYNEQFFGPGTRLTVL.

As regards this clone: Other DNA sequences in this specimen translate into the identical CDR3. For the CDR3, the DNA is TGTGCCAGCAGCCAATCTTCCTACGAGCAGTACTTC. Translation: CASSQSSYEQYF. The chain has TRBV3-1 (or the pseudogene TRBV3-2) and TRBJ2-7; D is uncertain. This CDR3 is 12 amino acids long. V was clipped by 2 bases and J by 1 base, with 3 bases between them. Germline CDR1 LGHDT, CDR2 YNNKEL (reference sequence).

The CDR3 reads CASSRTGGARDTQYF. Here the CDR3 DNA reads TGTGCCAGCAGTCGGACAGGGGGGGCCAGAGATACGCAGTATTTT. This chain connects TRBV7-2 to TRBJ2-3, with 10 bases lining up with TRBD1. The CDR3 covers 15 residues. The V and J ends lost 6 bases and 5 bases, in that order; junction bases with no gene match: 8. CDR1 is SGHTA, CDR2 FQGNSA, per germline.

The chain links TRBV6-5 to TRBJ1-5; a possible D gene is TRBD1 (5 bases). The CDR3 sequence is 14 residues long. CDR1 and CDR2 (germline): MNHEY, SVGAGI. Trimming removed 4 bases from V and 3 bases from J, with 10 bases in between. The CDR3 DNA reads TGTGCCAGCAGTTCCCAGGGTTTCAATCAGCCCCAGCATTTT. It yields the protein CASSSQGFNQPQHF.

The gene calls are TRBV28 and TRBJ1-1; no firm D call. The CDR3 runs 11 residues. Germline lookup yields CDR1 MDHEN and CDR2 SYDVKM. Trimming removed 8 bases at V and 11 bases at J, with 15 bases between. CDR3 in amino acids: CASLERSLAFF. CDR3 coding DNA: TGTGCCAGCCTAGAGAGAAGCCTGGCTTTCTTT.

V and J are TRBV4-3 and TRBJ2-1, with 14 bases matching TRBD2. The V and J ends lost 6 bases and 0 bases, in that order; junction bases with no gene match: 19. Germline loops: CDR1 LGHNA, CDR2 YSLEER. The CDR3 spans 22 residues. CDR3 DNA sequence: TGCGCCAGCAGTTCCGGCCTGGGACTAGCGGGAGTGGTCAGTCACTCCTACAATGAGCAGTTCTTC. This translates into CASSSGLGLAGVVSHSYNEQFF.